These 30 T cell receptor beta chains originate from one sample sequenced in a study of neurological immune-mediated disorders. Via MiXCR, TCRdb re-called the 5' RACE reads, giving one row per CDR3 protein. There are about 95,000 distinct CDR3 sequences in the sample; roughly 3.5% occur only once, and 5% to 7.5% lies in the top ten. The sequencing input was PBMCs. The receptors originated from a woman between 18 and 29 years old with multiple sclerosis.

This clonotype was found many times. The V call is TRBV7-2, the J call TRBJ1-1; D is undetermined. CDR1 and CDR2 from the germline V gene are SGHTA and FQGNSA. Trimming cost V 5 bases and J 3 bases, with 13 bases left between them. The CDR3 runs 14 residues. CDR3 protein: CASSMEGQYTEAFF. The CDR3, as DNA: TGTGCCAGCAGCATGGAGGGCCAGTACACTGAAGCTTTCTTT.

This clonotype was seen at least ten times. The rearrangement joins TRBV13 to TRBJ1-5, with unresolved D. The CDR3 covers 14 residues. The germline V gene has CDR1 PRHDT and CDR2 FYEKMQ (reference sequence). V lost 5 bases, J lost 2 bases, and 10 bases lay in between. The CDR3 DNA reads as TGTGCCAGCAGCCAAAGCGGGGGCAATCAGCCCCAGCATTTT. Translated, it gives CASSQSGGNQPQHF.

This clonotype was seen ten or more times. The J gene is TRBJ2-7, the V gene TRBV12-3 or TRBV12-4, with 11 bases aligning to TRBD2. The junction had 5 bases not matched to a gene; V was cut back by 5 bases and J by 2 bases. The CDR3 has 15 amino acids. DNA for the CDR3: TGTGCCAGCAGTCAACTAGCGGGAGTTCCCTACGAGCAGTACTTC. This gives the protein CASSQLAGVPYEQYF.

This clonotype was observed many times. The rearrangement joins TRBV2 to TRBJ1-1; 8 bases fit TRBD1. CDR3 length equals 14 residues. Per the germline V gene, CDR1 is SNHLY and CDR2 is FYNNEI. With 7 bases clipped from V and 5 bases from J, the junction kept 9 bases outside the gene matches. The CDR3 DNA is TGTGCCAGCACTCGGACAGGGCGGGTAACTGAAGCTTTCTTT. This codes for CASTRTGRVTEAFF.

The chain uses TRBV12-3 or TRBV12-4 and TRBJ2-7, with unresolved D. Trimming stripped 0 bases from V and 3 bases from J, with 3 bases between. The CDR3 runs to 12 residues. The DNA of the CDR3 is TGTGCCAGCAGTTTAGCTAACTACGAGCAGTACTTC. This encodes CASSLANYEQYF.

This clonotype was counted many times. This sequence joins TRBV7-9 and TRBJ2-7; TRBD1 is a possible D gene (5 bases). The CDR3 has 13 residues. Germline CDR1 reads SEHNR; CDR2 reads FQNEAQ (reference sequence). The V end was cut by 4 bases, the J end by 3 bases, with 10 bases between. The CDR3, as DNA: TGTGCCAGCAGCTCGGGTAGGGGCTACGAGCAGTACTTC. Its protein is CASSSGRGYEQYF.

This clonotype was seen ten or more times. This chain uses TRBV7-2 with TRBJ2-5; D uncertain. Per germline, CDR1 SGHTA and CDR2 FQGNSA. CDR3 length equals 15 residues. The V end lost 6 bases, the J end lost 4 bases, and 18 bases lay between the germline ends. CDR3 nucleotides: TGTGCCAGCAGGGCTTCATTTTTGACCCGAGAGACCCAGTACTTC. Translating gives CASRASFLTRETQYF.

About this clonotype: The junction differs from germline at one of its ends, possibly a read error. V and J are TRBV3-1 and TRBJ2-5; the D is unclear. This CDR3 comprises 12 residues. Germline assignment: CDR1 LGHDT and CDR2 YNNKEL (reference sequence). The CDR3 sequence: CDSSKDQETQYF. The CDR3 DNA sequence: TGTGACAGCAGCAAAGACCAAGAGACCCAGTACTTC.

The table lists this clonotype with many counts. The CDR3 loop is CASIPTGRYEAFF. The DNA for the CDR3 is TGTGCCAGCATTCCGACGGGCCGGTATGAAGCTTTCTTT. The chain recombines TRBV12-3 or TRBV12-4 with TRBJ1-1, with no clear D. Trimming removed 7 bases from V and 7 bases from J, with 16 bases in between. This CDR3 comprises 13 residues.

This clonotype was counted many times. The CDR3 nucleotides are TGTGCCACCAGCAGAGGTCAACAGGGCTACAATGAGCAGTTCTTC. Translated, it gives CATSRGQQGYNEQFF. The V gene is TRBV15, the J gene TRBJ2-1, with D perhaps TRBD1 (6 bases). The V end was cut by 1 base, the J end by 3 bases, with 10 bases between. This CDR3 is 15 amino acids long. Germline assignment: CDR1 LNHNV and CDR2 YYDKDF (reference sequence).

This clonotype was picked up many times. The rearrangement joins TRBV6-5 to TRBJ1-1, with D hard to call. CDR3 length: 14 amino acids. The V end was cut by 6 bases, the J end by 0 bases, with 11 bases between. Germline V gene data show CDR1 as MNHEY and CDR2 as SVGAGI. CDR3 DNA sequence: TGTGCCAGCAGCAGATTTCAGGTGAACACTGAAGCTTTCTTT. It encodes CASSRFQVNTEAFF.

This clonotype has a count of ten or more. The CDR3, as DNA: TGTGCCGGGGGGACAGGGAAAGGCTACACCTTC. Its translation is CAGGTGKGYTF. The V gene is TRBV2, the J gene TRBJ1-2; 9 bases align to TRBD1. CDR3 length: 11 residues. Germline CDR1 SNHLY, CDR2 FYNNEI. Trimming removed 11 bases from V and 8 bases from J; junction bases left unmatched: 6.

This clonotype appeared many times. The chain has TRBV5-1 and TRBJ1-5; TRBD1 might be the D (6 bases). Germline values: CDR1 SGHRS, CDR2 YFSETQ. The CDR3 covers 15 residues. Trimming removed 4 bases at V and 4 bases at J, with 15 bases between. CDR3 in amino acids: CASSPGAFGNQPQHF. The CDR3 region has the DNA TGCGCCAGCAGCCCAGGGGCGTTTGGGAATCAGCCCCAGCATTTT.

This chain joins TRBV5-1 and TRBJ2-7, with D possibly being TRBD1 or TRBD2 (5 bases each). The CDR3 loop spans 15 amino acids. Looked up from germline, CDR1 is SGHRS and CDR2 is YFSETQ. Trimming took off 0 bases at V and 3 bases at J, with 13 bases between the two ends. CDR3 coding DNA: TGCGCCAGCAGCTTGGAAGTTGGGGACGGCTACGAGCAGTACTTC. Amino acid sequence: CASSLEVGDGYEQYF.

This clonotype was seen repeatedly, ten times or more. The gene calls are TRBV20-1 and TRBJ1-6; D is uncertain. CDR1 DFQATT and CDR2 SNEGSKA come from the germline V gene (reference sequence). Trimming cost V 4 bases and J 9 bases, with 16 bases left between them. CDR3 length equals 14 residues. CDR3: CSAKIQLEASPLHF. CDR3 nucleotides: TGCAGTGCTAAAATCCAGCTTGAGGCTTCACCCCTCCACTTT.

This clonotype came up many times. The genes are TRBV19 and TRBJ1-5; 8 bases align to TRBD1. Germline CDR1 LNHDA, CDR2 SQIVND (reference sequence). The CDR3 totals 14 residues. After removal of 3 bases from V and 6 bases from J, the junction contained 4 bases not matched to a gene. The CDR3 sequence: CASSIAGGGQPQHF. The CDR3 DNA sequence: TGTGCCAGTAGTATTGCAGGGGGCGGTCAGCCCCAGCATTTT.

Remarks on this clonotype: One end of the junction does not line up with germline, which may come from a read error. CDR3 loop: CASSFRTDTDKQYF. The CDR3 DNA reads TGTGCCAGCAGTTTTAGGACTGACACAGATAAGCAGTATTTT. The chain employs TRBV6-5 and TRBJ2-3; perhaps TRBD2 as D (5 bases). CDR3 length equals 14 residues. The germline V gene encodes CDR1 MNHEY and CDR2 SVGAGI.

This clonotype was detected ten times or more. This chain joins TRBV7-2 and TRBJ1-1, with unresolved D. Germline lookup yields CDR1 SGHTA and CDR2 FQGNSA. V gave up 3 bases and J gave up 5 bases, with 13 bases separating them. The CDR3 is 14 residues long. The DNA for the CDR3 is TGTGCCAGCAGCTTGGAGGCGCGGAGGACTGAAGCTTTCTTT. This sequence encodes CASSLEARRTEAFF. The full variable domain, completed using reference TRBV7-2 and TRBJ1-1, is GAGVSQSPSNKVTEKGKDVELRCDPISGHTALYWYRQSLGQGLEFLIYFQGNSAPDKSGLPSDRFSAERTGGSVSTLTIQRTQQEDSAVYLCASSLEARRTEAFFGQGTRLTVV.

This clonotype has a count of ten or more. The J gene is TRBJ2-1, the V gene TRBV9, with D unresolved. The CDR3 loop spans 16 amino acids. V was trimmed by 0 bases and J by 3 bases, leaving 13 bases between them. CDR1 is SGDLS, CDR2 YYNGEE, per germline. CDR3 residues: CASSVGTGPNYNEQFF. The CDR3 coding sequence is TGTGCCAGCAGCGTAGGGACGGGTCCCAACTACAATGAGCAGTTCTTC.

This clonotype was counted many times. This sequence joins TRBV12-3 or TRBV12-4 and TRBJ2-7; D is ambiguous. V was trimmed by 3 bases and J by 2 bases, leaving 8 bases between them. There are 13 residues in the CDR3. This CDR3 is CASSFGSTYEQYF. DNA of the CDR3: TGTGCCAGCAGTTTCGGCAGCACCTACGAGCAGTACTTC.

This clonotype was found many times. The rearrangement uses TRBV7-2 and TRBJ2-1; D is undetermined. Germline V gene lookup returns CDR1 SGHTA and CDR2 FQGNSA. V lost 9 bases, J lost 8 bases, and 8 bases lay in between. The length of the CDR3 is 10 residues. The DNA for the CDR3 is TGTGCCAGTTCGATGGATGAGCAGTTCTTC. Its protein is CASSMDEQFF.

In its sample, this clonotype was seen many times. The chain links TRBV4-1 to TRBJ1-2; D may be TRBD1 (5 bases). Trimming stripped 0 bases from V and 8 bases from J, with 13 bases between. Germline CDR1 is MGHRA and CDR2 is YSYEKL. The CDR3 covers 14 residues. The CDR3, as DNA: TGCGCCAGCAGCCAAGACCCGGGGCGGGAGGGCTACACCTTC. This encodes CASSQDPGREGYTF.

In this sample, this clonotype turned up many times. V and J are TRBV20-1 and TRBJ1-5; 8 bases agree with TRBD1. V shed 0 bases, J shed 6 bases, and the junction held 10 bases outside the gene matches. Per the germline V gene, CDR1 is DFQATT and CDR2 is SNEGSKA (reference sequence). The CDR3 length is 16 residues. The CDR3, as DNA: TGCAGTGCTAGAGATTCATTGGACAGGGACAGTCAGCCCCAGCATTTT. Translating it yields CSARDSLDRDSQPQHF.

This clonotype appeared many times. The V gene is TRBV12-3 or TRBV12-4, the J gene TRBJ2-3; D is possibly TRBD1 (7 bases). Trimming took off 3 bases at V and 0 bases at J, with 10 bases between the two ends. The CDR3 runs 15 residues. As DNA, the CDR3 is TGTGCCAGCAGTTTGCCAGGGGGGAGCACAGATACGCAGTATTTT. Encoded protein: CASSLPGGSTDTQYF.

This clonotype was found many times. The genes are TRBV12-3 or TRBV12-4 and TRBJ1-6; D is undetermined. The CDR3 is 15 residues long. Trimming took off 0 bases at V and 8 bases at J, with 11 bases between the two ends. CDR3 bases: TGTGCCAGCAGTTTAGCGGTCATAGCGGATTCACCCCTCCACTTT. Encoded protein: CASSLAVIADSPLHF.

This clonotype was counted ten times or more. CDR3 loop: CASSYWGKNTEAFF. CDR3 DNA sequence: TGTGCCAGCAGTTACTGGGGCAAGAACACTGAAGCTTTCTTT. This rearrangement joins TRBV6-5 to TRBJ1-1; D might be TRBD1 (5 bases). Germline V gives CDR1 MNHEY, CDR2 SVGAGI. CDR3 size: 14 residues. The V and J ends lost 1 base and 1 base respectively, with 7 bases between them.

This clonotype was seen many times. V gene TRBV5-1 combines with J gene TRBJ2-2; a possible D gene is TRBD2 (5 bases). Germline V gene sequence: CDR1 SGHRS, CDR2 YFSETQ. The CDR3 sequence is 14 residues long. Trimming took off 8 bases at V and 2 bases at J, with 13 bases between the two ends. CDR3 protein: CASGEGPNTGELFF. The CDR3 nucleotides are TGCGCCAGTGGAGAGGGCCCCAACACCGGGGAGCTGTTTTTT.

The chain couples TRBV20-1 to TRBJ2-7; 12 bases map to TRBD2. V was pared by 2 bases and J by 7 bases, with 6 bases of the junction left unmatched. The CDR3 is made up of 14 amino acids. CDR1 DFQATT and CDR2 SNEGSKA come from the germline V gene (reference sequence). CDR3 residues: CSARRLAGVGEQYF. The CDR3, as DNA: TGCAGTGCTAGACGACTAGCGGGAGTAGGAGAGCAGTACTTC.

This clonotype was observed many times. The chain has TRBV6-1 and TRBJ1-2; D remains unclear. V was shortened by 4 bases and J by 1 base, with 10 bases between the two germline ends. The length of the CDR3 is 14 residues. The V gene's germline CDR1 is MNHNS and CDR2 SASEGT. The CDR3 nucleotides read TGTGCCAGCAGTGTAGACGGCAATAACTATGGCTACACCTTC. Amino acids: CASSVDGNNYGYTF.

This clonotype was seen at least ten times. The J gene is TRBJ1-1, the V gene TRBV5-1; 10 nucleotides match TRBD1. J lost 11 bases, V lost 4 bases, and 8 bases had no gene match. CDR3 length: 13 amino acids. From germline, CDR1 is SGHRS and CDR2 YFSETQ. This chain's CDR3 is CASSPGQGLGAFF. The CDR3 DNA follows: TGCGCCAGCAGCCCGGGACAGGGGCTGGGTGCTTTCTTT.